The clone carrying this T cell receptor beta chain has just one count. Its antigen is unknown. Sequenced by immunoSEQ multiplex PCR; TCRdb stores in-frame clones only, minus some. The repertoire holds around 130,000 clones, with roughly nine tenths as singletons. This sample is drawn from a study of T cell responses to AZD1222 COVID-19 vaccine. Findings and caveats of the study: Spike-specific TCR breadth and depth were elevated following two AZD1222 doses.

CDR3 size: 16 residues. CDR1 is SGHTA and CDR2 is FQGNSA in the germline V gene. The V end lost 5 bases, the J end lost 3 bases, and 17 bases lay between the germline ends. The chain joins TRBV7-2 to TRBJ1-5; weak D call: TRBD1 (6 bases). This receptor was obtained from an adult who received the MenACWY meningococcal vaccine as a control. The starting material was peripheral blood, obtained 28 days after the second dose of the MenACWY control vaccine. This CDR3 reads CASSPTLGADNQPQHF. CDR3 coding DNA: TGTGCCAGCAGCCCGACGTTGGGGGCTGACAATCAGCCCCAGCATTTT.